The rows below give T cell receptor beta chains drawn from one sample of a study of T cell responses to AZD1222 COVID-19 vaccine. Sequencing used immunoSEQ multiplex PCR; TCRdb keeps in-frame clones, though not all of them. The table lists 100,000 or so clones, nearly 90% of them singletons. The sample consisted of peripheral blood, taken on day 0 of AZD1222 vaccination. The origin of the receptors is an adult in good health. The CDR3 runs from the conserved cysteine through the conserved F or W. D genes are given only for firm matches. The listing skips clone size in some rows; elsewhere it reads once, few, many or a size class.

CDR3	DNA	size	J	V	D
CATSQGRVETQYF	TGTGCCACCAGCCAGGGTAGGGTAGAGACCCAGTACTTC	once	TRBJ2-5	TRBV24-1	.
CASSRTVSSYNSPLHF	TGTGCCAGTAGTAGGACCGTAAGCTCCTATAATTCACCCCTCCACTTT	once	TRBJ1-6	TRBV19	.
CASGAGGKANEQFF	TGTGCCAGCGGAGCGGGAGGAAAGGCGAATGAGCAGTTCTTC	.	TRBJ2-1	TRBV6-5	TRBD2
CASSQGPNQPQHF	TGTGCCAGCAGCCAAGGGCCCAATCAGCCCCAGCATTTT	once	TRBJ1-5	TRBV6-2/TRBV6-3	.
CASSQGASGENTGELFF	TGCGCCAGCAGCCAAGGGGCTAGCGGGGAAAACACCGGGGAGCTGTTTTTT	.	TRBJ2-2	TRBV4-3	TRBD2
CAIRTTGSGNTIYF	TGTGCCATCAGAACGACAGGGAGTGGAAACACCATATATTTT	.	TRBJ1-3	TRBV10-3	TRBD1
CASSPTGFNQPQHF	TGTGCCAGCAGCCCGACGGGATTCAATCAGCCCCAGCATTTT	.	TRBJ1-5	TRBV7-2	.
CASRAGQGNLPSF	TGTGCCAGCCGGGCGGGACAGGGCAACCTCCCCTCTTTT	.	TRBJ1-3	TRBV19	TRBD1
CASSQRPGNSPLHF	TGTGCCAGCAGTCAACGTCCGGGGAATTCACCCCTCCACTTT	.	TRBJ1-6	TRBV6-5	.
CASSPAQVLNTEAFF	TGTGCCAGCTCGCCTGCCCAGGTACTAAACACTGAAGCTTTCTTT	.	TRBJ1-1	TRBV18	.
CASSIGRGRPEAFF	TGTGCCAGTAGTATCGGGCGGGGGCGTCCTGAAGCTTTCTTT	once	TRBJ1-1	TRBV19	.
CASSWVRGRALHF	TGTGCCAGCAGTTGGGTCAGGGGGAGGGCCCTCCACTTT	.	TRBJ1-6	TRBV12-3/TRBV12-4	TRBD1
CASSPPGQGGYGYTF	TGTGCCAGTAGTCCCCCGGGGCAGGGGGGGTATGGCTACACCTTC	.	TRBJ1-2	TRBV19	TRBD1
CASSLRHSGGYTF	TGTGCCAGCAGCCTAAGACATAGCGGGGGCTACACCTTC	.	TRBJ1-2	TRBV6-5	.
CATSRRRDGANTIYF	TGTGCCACCAGCAGAAGACGGGACGGGGCGAACACCATATATTTT	.	TRBJ1-3	TRBV15	.
CASSTWGSVDQPQHF	TGTGCCAGTAGTACGTGGGGATCTGTGGATCAGCCCCAGCATTTT	.	TRBJ1-5	TRBV19	.
CASSRTGLPNEKLFF	TGTGCCAGCAGTCGAACAGGGTTACCTAATGAAAAACTGTTTTTT	few	TRBJ1-4	TRBV6-4	.
CASSQEGQTSRETQYF	TGTGCCAGCAGCCAAGAGGGTCAGACTAGCCGGGAGACCCAGTACTTC	.	TRBJ2-5	TRBV4-2	TRBD2
CASSRRGGSTNYGYTF	TGTGCCAGCAGCCGCCGGGGGGGGTCTACTAACTATGGCTACACCTTC	.	TRBJ1-2	TRBV7-8	.
CASSDSSGSSDTQYF	TGTGCCAGCAGTGACTCTAGCGGGAGTTCTGATACGCAGTATTTT	.	TRBJ2-3	TRBV6-4	TRBD2
CASSVRLVNEQFF	TGTGCCAGCAGTGTAAGACTAGTAAATGAGCAGTTCTTC	.	TRBJ2-1	TRBV27	.
CASSLSGFGNQPQHF	TGTGCCAGCAGCTTGTCAGGGTTCGGCAATCAGCCCCAGCATTTT	once	TRBJ1-5	TRBV5-6	.
CASRSGVGGELFF	TGTGCCAGTAGATCGGGGGTTGGCGGGGAGCTGTTTTTT	.	TRBJ2-2	TRBV19	.
CASSQGTEAFF	TGTGCCAGCTCCCAGGGGACTGAAGCTTTCTTT	.	TRBJ1-1	TRBV18	.
CASSGRVGASPHTEAFF	TGTGCCAGCAGCGGCAGGGTTGGGGCTTCCCCCCACACTGAAGCTTTCTTT	.	TRBJ1-1	TRBV7-8	.
CASSIEQGARGYTF	TGTGCCAGTAGTATAGAACAAGGGGCGCGGGGCTACACCTTC	.	TRBJ1-2	TRBV19	.
CASSSTGSGAEYQPQHF	TGTGCCAGCAGCTCGACTGGGTCGGGGGCCGAATATCAGCCCCAGCATTTT	.	TRBJ1-5	TRBV7-9	.
CASSQAGVSGNTIYF	TGTGCCAGCAGCCAAGCAGGGGTTTCTGGAAACACCATATATTTT	.	TRBJ1-3	TRBV4-2	.